Below, 9 T cell receptor beta chains from the same sample are listed, as sequenced in a study of regulatory T cells in long-lasting Graves disease. Time point defined: newly diagnosed GD, antithyroid drugs for less than 3 months. Generation of the TCR library employed RNA extracted from PBMCs. Through Arm-PCR of CDR3 regions and iRepertoire HTBI primers, TCR beta libraries were built. TCRdb ran MiXCR on the multiplex PCR reads and lists one entry per CDR3 protein. The data contain some 340,000 distinct CDR3 sequences, approximately 10% of them seen just once; the ten biggest clones take up under 20%. This same sample was also taken into another study, of T cells in Graves' hyperthyroidism and ophthalmopathy.

The starting material was peripheral blood mononuclear cells (PBMCs), obtained at new diagnosis, from a patient treated with antithyroid drugs. The receptors derive from a woman younger than 30 with Graves disease.

This chain connects TRBV4-2 to TRBJ1-6; the D is unclear. The CDR3 spans 13 residues. Trimming stripped 1 base from V and 8 bases from J, with 6 bases between. In germline, CDR1 is LGHNA, CDR2 YNFKEQ. The CDR3 DNA reads TGTGCCAGCAGCCAAGGTTGGGATTCACCCCTCCACTTT. This gives the protein CASSQGWDSPLHF.

This clonotype was counted at least ten times. The rearrangement joins TRBV7-2 to TRBJ2-7; 9 bases agree with TRBD1. This CDR3 contains 15 residues. Germline trimming cut 2 bases from V and 1 base from J; bases unmatched to any gene: 3. Germline V gene sequence: CDR1 SGHTA, CDR2 FQGNSA. The CDR3 protein is CASSLTGGASYEQYF. In DNA form, the CDR3 reads TGTGCCAGCAGCTTAACAGGGGGCGCATCCTACGAGCAGTACTTC.

This clonotype has just a few counts. A read error is possible here, since a much larger clone lies one base away. The V call is TRBV13, the J call TRBJ2-1, with 15 positions matching TRBD2. CDR1 PRHDT and CDR2 FYEKMQ come from the germline V gene (reference sequence). The V segment lost 5 bases and the J segment 8 bases; nucleotides outside the gene matches: 7. This CDR3 has 16 residues. DNA of the CDR3: TGTGCCAGCAGCGCCGGGACTAGCGGGGGGATGCATGAGCAGTTCTTC. It translates to CASSAGTSGGMHEQFF.

This clonotype was seen ten or more times. V usage is TRBV6-5 and J usage is TRBJ2-7, with a weak D call TRBD2 (5 bases). Trimming stripped 2 bases from V and 3 bases from J, with 23 bases between. The CDR3 runs 18 residues. Germline CDR1 is MNHEY and CDR2 is SVGAGI. This CDR3 reads CASSYSPSTSHPYYEQYF. DNA of the CDR3: TGTGCCAGCAGTTACAGCCCTAGCACCAGCCACCCCTACTACGAGCAGTACTTC.

The table lists this clonotype with many counts. The gene calls are TRBV28 and TRBJ2-3, with a weak D call TRBD2 (6 bases). The J call may be mistaken, given a closer DNA end match to TRBJ2-5. This CDR3 contains 14 residues. Looked up from germline, CDR1 is MDHEN and CDR2 is SYDVKM. The CDR3 sequence: CASGVLGEEETQYF. CDR3 nucleotides: TGTGCCAGCGGAGTCTTAGGGGAGGAAGAGACCCAGTACTTC.

On this clonotype: A much larger clone lies a single base off, so this may be a read error. The DNA of the CDR3 is TGTGCCAGCAGCTTAACGGGGACCTCCTACAATGGGCAGTTCTTC. Translated, it gives CASSLTGTSYNGQFF. The gene calls are TRBV7-2 and TRBJ2-1; D is possibly TRBD1 or TRBD2 (5 bases each). The germline V gene encodes CDR1 SGHTA and CDR2 FQGNSA. This CDR3 has 15 residues. The whole variable domain, filled in from reference TRBV7-2 and TRBJ2-1, reads GAGVSQSPSNKVTEKGKDVELRCDPISGHTALYWYRQSLGQGLEFLIYFQGNSAPDKSGLPSDRFSAERTGGSVSTLTIQRTQQEDSAVYLCASSLTGTSYNGQFFGPGTRLTVL.

CDR3 nucleotide sequence: TGTGCCAGCAGCCCCTTAACGGAAGTCTACGAGCAGTACGTC. Its protein is CASSPLTEVYEQYV. The V call is TRBV7-9, the J call TRBJ2-7; D is undetermined. The CDR3 contains 14 residues. V lost 5 bases and J 3 bases, leaving 14 bases between the germline ends. Per the germline V gene, CDR1 is SEHNR and CDR2 is FQNEAQ (reference sequence).

There are a few counts of this clonotype. The rearrangement uses TRBV7-9 and TRBJ2-2; D gene uncertain. V was pared by 8 bases and J by 5 bases, with 15 bases between. Per germline, CDR1 SEHNR and CDR2 FQNEAQ (reference sequence). This CDR3 spans 14 amino acids. The CDR3 nucleotides read TGTGCCAGCCCTTTCTGGGGAAGGACCGGGGAGCTGTTTTTT. Protein product: CASPFWGRTGELFF.

About this clonotype itself: The conserved phenylalanine or tryptophan is not found at the CDR3 terminus, so this likely reflects a read error. The J gene is TRBJ1-5, the V gene TRBV6-1, with 8 bases fitting TRBD1. CDR1 and CDR2 (germline): MNHNS, SASEGT. This CDR3 is 16 amino acids long. Losses at the gene ends were 3 bases for V and 1 base for J; bases not matched to a gene: 5. The CDR3 spells CASSDGQGGSNQPQHS. As DNA, the CDR3 is TGTGCCAGCAGTGACGGACAGGGCGGAAGCAATCAGCCCCAGCATTCT.